This T cell receptor (beta chain) was observed in a study of long-term antiretroviral therapy in people with HIV. Germline loops: CDR1 SNHLY, CDR2 FYNNEI. V lost 10 bases and J 2 bases, leaving 17 bases between the germline ends. CDR3 size: 14 residues. The run of the v3.0 immunoSEQ assay was at survey level. Sequencing used immunoSEQ multiplex PCR; TCRdb keeps in-frame clones, though not all of them. Of around 12,000 clones in the sample, around 77% were seen once. The input for sequencing was unsorted PBMCs, taken 0.5 years before starting antiretroviral therapy. The chain carries TRBV2 and TRBJ1-1, with a possible D match to TRBD1 (6 bases). The TCR originated in a woman aged 40-49 years with HIV. CDR3 in amino acids: CATNRQVLNTEAFF. CDR3 nucleotides: TGTGCCACAAATAGACAGGTTCTCAACACTGAAGCTTTCTTT.